A single TCR beta chain is shown here with its context. Its specificity is not known. With 5 bases removed from V and 3 bases from J, the gap between germline ends came to 7 bases. Germline V CDR1 and CDR2: SQVTM, ANQGSEA. The CDR3 is made up of 12 amino acids. These data are taken from a study of OX40 agonist ivuxolimab in advanced cancers. About the study: Patients achieving partial responses numbered three: one hepatocellular carcinoma case and two cutaneous melanoma cases. Study-level results: Among expanded peripheral T cells, antigen specificity went undetermined. CD8+ T cells were the subset that, on average, had more expanded clones than CD4+.

The data were produced by immunoSEQ multiplex PCR, yet TCRdb's version contains in-frame clones alone and is incomplete. The data show 65,000 or so clones, roughly 85% seen once. This receptor was identified in an adult with an advanced solid tumor such as melanoma, head and neck, liver or kidney cancer. Sample: CD4+ or CD8+ T cells sorted from blood, taken in a trial of the OX40 agonist ivuxolimab. The chain is built from TRBV29-1 and TRBJ2-2; D unresolved. This CDR3 reads CSVPKDTGELFF. The DNA for the CDR3 is TGCAGCGTTCCGAAGGACACCGGGGAGCTGTTTTTT.